This T cell receptor beta chain was identified in a study of blood T cell repertoires in COVID-19. Study details: From T cells, B-cell-depleted T cells, or PBMCs came the material, which was cDNA or gDNA.

The germline V gene has CDR1 SGDLS and CDR2 YYNGEE. The CDR3 is 16 residues long. V was pared by 2 bases and J by 5 bases, with 7 bases of the junction left unmatched. Profiling relied on immunoSEQ multiplex PCR, and the TCRdb table lists in-frame clones only, not all of them. The sample records about 83,000 clones, around 87% being singletons. This receptor was obtained from a woman in her 50s with active or convalescent COVID-19. The sample comprised peripheral blood. The rearrangement uses TRBV9 and TRBJ2-3, with 11 bases lining up with TRBD2. CDR3 region: CASSVVAGGPKDTQYF. CDR3 nucleotides: TGTGCCAGCAGCGTGGTAGCGGGGGGGCCCAAAGATACGCAGTATTTT.